Shown below are 3 T cell receptor beta chains from a single sample sequenced in a study of beta chain features in type 1 diabetes. No cognate antigen is known for these TCRs. The study, taken as a whole, reports: TCRB CDR3 length was moderately but significantly reduced in all four CD4+ subsets of Type 1 diabetes patients.

All of the isolated RNA was reverse transcribed, so expressed TCRB transcripts were sequenced. The table came from immunoSEQ multiplex PCR; TCRdb's copy has only in-frame clones and leaves some out. The sample holds more than 120,000 clones; around an eighth are singletons and the top ten take roughly 1.4%. The material sequenced was central memory CD4+ T cells from blood. These receptors were collected from a young man with type 1 diabetes.

This clone was counted between two and nine times. The V and J genes are TRBV30 and TRBJ1-1; D uncertain. The V and J ends lost 3 bases and 8 bases respectively, with 16 bases between them. This CDR3 has 13 amino acids. Germline-derived CDR1 and CDR2 are GTSNPN and SVGIG (reference sequence). CDR3 DNA sequence: TGTGCCTGGAGCCCCCGGGTCGCCTCCGAAGCTTTCTTT. As protein: CAWSPRVASEAFF.

The chain employs TRBV30 and TRBJ1-3, with D unresolved. The V and J ends lost 0 bases and 4 bases respectively, with 19 bases between them. The CDR3 sequence is 17 residues long. The germline CDR1 and CDR2 sequences are GTSNPN and SVGIG (reference sequence). The CDR3 here is CAWSVLNLRLLGNTIYF. The CDR3 DNA reads as TGTGCCTGGAGTGTACTTAATTTAAGGCTACTCGGAAACACCATATATTTT.

This chain connects TRBV4-1 to TRBJ2-6, with unresolved D. This CDR3 contains 18 residues. CDR1 MGHRA and CDR2 YSYEKL come from the germline V gene. V lost 2 bases to trimming and J lost 2 bases, with 16 bases between them. The CDR3: CASSQSPPQQTGANVLTF. CDR3 DNA: TGCGCCAGCAGCCAATCCCCCCCACAGCAGACTGGGGCCAACGTCCTGACTTTC.